This TCR beta chain was obtained from a study of T cells after posttransplantation cyclophosphamide. Clones were read by immunoSEQ multiplex PCR, and TCRdb kept only the in-frame ones, dropping some. The table has tens of thousands of clones, about 86% seen once; the top ten hold less than 3.5%. In germline, CDR1 is LNHDA, CDR2 SQIVND (reference sequence). The CDR3 runs to 13 residues. Trimming pared 3 bases from V and 4 bases from J, leaving 9 bases between. Sequencing was done on a sample of PBMCs. The receptor was derived from a man aged 25 to 40 with a blood cancer, CMV-positive, and with a related stem cell donor. The J gene is TRBJ1-1, the V gene TRBV19, with unresolved D. This chain's CDR3 is CASSIETGTEAFF. CDR3 coding DNA: TGTGCCAGTAGTATCGAGACGGGCACTGAAGCTTTCTTT. Full variable domain (missing parts from reference TRBV19 and TRBJ1-1): DGGITQSPKYLFRKEGQNVTLSCEQNLNHDAMYWYRQDPGQGLRLIYYSQIVNDFQKGDIAEGYSVSREKKESFPLTVTSAQKNPTAFYLCASSIETGTEAFFGQGTRLTVV.